These T cell receptor beta chains were read from a single sample in a study of shared clonotypes between healthy human individuals. Generated by immunoSEQ multiplex PCR, the TCRdb table keeps only in-frame clones and is missing some. The sample includes about 2 million clones, 90% to 95% of them seen just once. Sample: naive CD4+ T cells sorted from blood. These receptors were collected from a man aged 18 to 30 in good health. CDR3s include the opening cysteine and the closing phenylalanine or tryptophan. The order of the fields is V gene, clone size, D gene, J gene, CDR3 DNA, CDR3 protein. A D gene is named only where the DNA matches it firmly. Where a row states a size, it is once, few, many or the class of an expanded clone; other rows omit it.

>TRBV19|NA|TRBD1|TRBJ1-1
TGTGCCAGTAGTCTTCAGGGCAGGGGGCTGAACACTGAAGCTTTCTTT
CASSLQGRGLNTEAFF
>TRBV2|NA|NA|TRBJ1-3
TGTGCCAGCAGTGAAGACAGACCGGGACGGATCTCTGGAAACACCATATATTTT
CASSEDRPGRISGNTIYF
>TRBV11-2|NA|TRBD2|TRBJ2-1
TGTGCCAGCAGCTCGCGGGCTAGCGGGACTACTTACAATGAGCAGTTCTTC
CASSSRASGTTYNEQFF
>TRBV6-1|NA|NA|TRBJ1-1
TGTGCCAGCAGGCCTTATAAACAGGGAACTGAAGCTTTCTTT
CASRPYKQGTEAFF
>TRBV7-2|NA|NA|TRBJ2-1
TGTGCCAGCAGCTTAGAGCAGGGCTATGAGCAGTTCTTC
CASSLEQGYEQFF
>TRBV11-1|NA|TRBD2|TRBJ2-4
TGTGCCAGCAGCTACGCCGGACTAGCGGGAGCCAAAAACATTCAGTACTTC
CASSYAGLAGAKNIQYF
>TRBV30|NA|NA|TRBJ2-5
TGTGCCTGGGGGACGATAGGGGAGACCCAGTACTTC
CAWGTIGETQYF
>TRBV9|NA|TRBD2|TRBJ2-5
TGTGCCAGCAGCGAAGGACTAGCCGAAGAGACCCAGTACTTC
CASSEGLAEETQYF
>TRBV5-1|NA|NA|TRBJ1-2
TGCGCCAGCAGCTTGGACGGGGGGCTCTATGGCTACACCTTC
CASSLDGGLYGYTF
>TRBV7-8|NA|NA|TRBJ2-5
TGTGCCAGCAGCCCCAGAGGACTTAACGGGGTAGAGACCCAGTACTTC
CASSPRGLNGVETQYF
>TRBV4-1|NA|TRBD1|TRBJ2-5
TGCGCCAGCAGCCAAACGGACAGGGACCAAGAGACCCAGTACTTC
CASSQTDRDQETQYF
>TRBV5-6|once|TRBD1|TRBJ1-2
TGTGCCAGCAGCCCCCTGGACAGGAAGAACTATGGCTACACCTTC
CASSPLDRKNYGYTF
>TRBV10-3|NA|NA|TRBJ2-2
TGTGCCATCAGTGAAATTAGGGGCACCGGGGAGCTGTTTTTT
CAISEIRGTGELFF
>TRBV10-3|NA|NA|TRBJ2-2
TGTGCCATCAGTGTACGGCAGGGTGGCACCGGGGAGCTGTTTTTT
CAISVRQGGTGELFF